What follows are 28 T cell receptor beta chains derived from one specimen sequenced in a study of cytomegalovirus exposure and HLA in healthy donors (dated by TCRdb to about 2017). Libraries came from the immunoSEQ multiplex PCR assay. The table comes from immuneACCESS by way of TCRdb, which keeps in-frame sequences with V and J called. Part of the clones is missing from these tables; in studies checked, under half for an unresolved V gene and the rest for unknown reasons. This sample gives approximately 270,000 clones in total; roughly 90% of them show up just once. The biggest ten clones account for approximately 12% of the sample. The sequencing sample was made of PBMCs. The receptors stem from a young man in good health and CMV-seropositive.

The chain carries TRBV13 and TRBJ2-2; D is unresolved. The ends were cut back, 1 base at V and 7 bases at J, with 4 bases in the middle. The length of the CDR3 is 12 residues. Germline CDR1 PRHDT, CDR2 FYEKMQ (reference sequence). The CDR3 here is CASSLVGGELFF. CDR3 coding DNA: TGTGCCAGCAGCTTAGTTGGCGGGGAGCTGTTTTTT.

This chain uses TRBV7-6 with TRBJ2-1, with a possible D match to TRBD2 (5 bases). V shed 5 bases and J shed 4 bases, with 15 bases lying between them. This CDR3 has 15 amino acids. Germline values: CDR1 SGHVS, CDR2 FNYEAQ. The CDR3 bases are TGTGCCAGCAGCCTAGATGGGAGTAGGTACAATGAGCAGTTCTTC. It translates to CASSLDGSRYNEQFF.

The rearrangement links TRBV6-5 to TRBJ2-1; 8 bases are a match to TRBD2. The CDR3 spans 14 residues. Losses at the gene ends were 6 bases for V and 4 bases for J; bases not matched to a gene: 5. Looked up from germline, CDR1 is MNHEY and CDR2 is SVGAGI. CDR3 in DNA: TGTGCCAGCAGCAGCGGGAGAGATTACAATGAGCAGTTCTTC. It codes for CASSSGRDYNEQFF.

This clone was counted a single time. This chain links TRBV29-1 with TRBJ1-3; the D is unclear. The CDR3 is 16 residues long. Trimming stripped 5 bases from V and 0 bases from J, with 17 bases between. CDR1 and CDR2 from the germline V gene are SQVTM and ANQGSEA. The CDR3, as DNA: TGCAGCGTTCTTCACCAAACAGAGTACTCTGGAAACACCATATATTTT. Translation: CSVLHQTEYSGNTIYF.

This chain joins TRBV7-3 and TRBJ2-5; 7 positions match TRBD2. In germline, CDR1 is SGHTA, CDR2 FQGTGA. The CDR3 contains 14 residues. Unmatched junction bases numbered 5, after V lost 2 bases and J lost 5 bases. Here the CDR3 DNA reads TGTGCCAGCAGCTTAGCGGGAGAGGGGGAGACCCAGTACTTC. It encodes CASSLAGEGETQYF.

This clone occurred once. This CDR3 is also generated by other DNA sequences in the sample. The V gene is TRBV19, the J gene TRBJ2-1, with D tentatively TRBD1 (6 bases). Trimming left V 3 bases short and J 4 bases short, with 10 bases between. Germline V CDR1 and CDR2: LNHDA, SQIVND (reference sequence). The CDR3 covers 14 residues. The CDR3 here is CASSIGQGYNEQFF. The CDR3 nucleotides are TGTGCCAGTAGTATCGGTCAGGGGTACAATGAGCAGTTCTTC.

V is TRBV30 and J is TRBJ2-7; D not certain. CDR3 length: 13 amino acids. In germline, CDR1 is GTSNPN, CDR2 SVGIG (reference sequence). V was clipped by 2 bases and J by 2 bases, with 10 bases between them. CDR3 protein: CAWSLIRTYEQYF. CDR3 nucleotides: TGTGCCTGGAGTTTGATACGAACCTACGAGCAGTACTTC.

The chain couples TRBV2 to TRBJ2-2; 8 nucleotides line up with TRBD2. The CDR3 runs to 14 residues. V lost 6 bases, J lost 3 bases, and 3 bases stayed unmatched. CDR1 is SNHLY, CDR2 FYNNEI, per germline. The CDR3, as DNA: TGTGCCAGCAGAACGGGAGGGTACACCGGGGAGCTGTTTTTT. Its protein product is CASRTGGYTGELFF.

The chain has TRBV21-1 and TRBJ1-2; no DNA check was done on the table's D call, TRBD1. TRBV21-1 is classified as a pseudogene. The CDR3 is made up of 15 amino acids. DNA for the CDR3: TGTGCCAGCAGCAGTTCGGGACAGGGGAGAAATGGCTACACCTTC. Amino acid sequence: CASSSSGQGRNGYTF.

The rearrangement links TRBV19 to TRBJ2-5; no reliable D call. Germline V lookup: CDR1 LNHDA, CDR2 SQIVND (reference sequence). V lost 3 bases, J lost 1 base, and 24 bases lay in between. This CDR3 is 19 amino acids long. The DNA of the CDR3 is TGTGCCAGTAGTATTTATTCTGGGTCGGCGGATCGTACCCAAGAGACCCAGTACTTC. Its translation is CASSIYSGSADRTQETQYF.

The chain couples TRBV6-5 to TRBJ2-1, with 12 bases that match TRBD2. From germline, CDR1 is MNHEY and CDR2 SVGAGI. Unmatched junction bases numbered 4, after V lost 5 bases and J lost 5 bases. CDR3 length: 15 residues. The CDR3: CASSGRLAGDNEQFF. CDR3 sequence (DNA): TGTGCCAGCAGTGGCAGACTAGCGGGAGACAATGAGCAGTTCTTC.

This rearrangement joins TRBV7-8 to TRBJ2-2; 9 bases map to TRBD2. The CDR3 spans 14 residues. Trimming removed 5 bases from V and 7 bases from J; junction bases left unmatched: 5. Germline V gene data show CDR1 as SGHVS and CDR2 as FQNEAQ. CDR3: CASSQGLAGGELFF. DNA for the CDR3: TGTGCCAGCAGCCAGGGACTAGCTGGCGGGGAGCTGTTTTTT.

This chain links TRBV18 with TRBJ1-5; possibly TRBD1 for D (5 bases). Germline CDR1 and CDR2: KGHSH and LQKENI. Trimming removed 4 bases at V and 3 bases at J, with 13 bases between. The CDR3 totals 15 residues. CDR3 region: CASSLNQGSNQPQHF. CDR3 bases: TGTGCCAGCTCACTAAACCAGGGATCCAATCAGCCCCAGCATTTT.

This clone was recorded a few times. The chain has TRBV29-1 and TRBJ2-1, with no clear D. Between the trimmed V and J ends, which lost 5 bases and 0 bases, there was a span of 11 bases. CDR3 size: 14 residues. Germline CDR1 SQVTM, CDR2 ANQGSEA. The CDR3 sequence: CSVRSISSYNEQFF. The DNA of the CDR3 is TGCAGCGTTCGGAGTATCAGCTCCTACAATGAGCAGTTCTTC.

The chain recombines TRBV6-5 with TRBJ2-3, with D unresolved. This CDR3 region has 15 residues. Germline V gene sequence: CDR1 MNHEY, CDR2 SVGAGI. V lost 3 bases and J 3 bases, leaving 13 bases between the germline ends. CDR3 DNA sequence: TGTGCCAGCAGTTATCGCGGAAGTAGGACAGATACGCAGTATTTT. This sequence encodes CASSYRGSRTDTQYF.

This sequence joins TRBV28 and TRBJ1-2; D perhaps matches TRBD1 (5 bases). The CDR3 is 13 residues long. V gave up 6 bases and J gave up 4 bases, with 12 bases separating them. From germline, CDR1 is MDHEN and CDR2 SYDVKM. The CDR3 sequence: CASSEGWAYGYTF. DNA of the CDR3: TGTGCCAGCAGCGAGGGGTGGGCCTATGGCTACACCTTC.

The V and J genes are TRBV5-1 and TRBJ1-2; D possibly corresponds to TRBD1 (6 bases). Looked up from germline, CDR1 is SGHRS and CDR2 is YFSETQ. V was pared by 0 bases and J by 4 bases, with 16 bases between. This CDR3 comprises 16 residues. CDR3 sequence reads: CASSLAGGAVLYGYTF. DNA for the CDR3: TGCGCCAGCAGCTTGGCCGGGGGGGCGGTCCTCTATGGCTACACCTTC.

The V and J genes are TRBV29-1 and TRBJ2-1; weak D call: TRBD2 (6 bases). Trimming cost V 6 bases and J 10 bases, with 22 bases left between them. Germline V gene data show CDR1 as SQVTM and CDR2 as ANQGSEA. The CDR3 length is 14 residues. The CDR3 sequence: CSVAKEGLLREQFF. DNA for the CDR3: TGCAGCGTGGCAAAGGAGGGACTGCTACGAGAGCAGTTCTTC.

The chain uses TRBV23-1 and TRBJ1-5; the D is unclear. TRBV23-1 is noted as an ORF with a role that remains uncertain. The CDR3 sequence is 14 residues long. V was pared by 11 bases and J by 3 bases, with 17 bases between. CDR3 DNA: TGCGCCTTTATGGAGGACTTCCTCAATCAGCCCCAGCATTTT. Translation gives CAFMEDFLNQPQHF.

CDR3 nucleotides: TGTGCCAGCAGAGGGGGAACAGGGGGCCAGAATGAGCAGTTCTTC. It translates to CASRGGTGGQNEQFF. This chain connects TRBV28 to TRBJ2-1, with 9 nucleotides matching TRBD1. V trimming: 6 bases; J trimming: 7 bases; junction bases outside the gene matches: 10. The CDR3 extends over 15 amino acids. Germline V gives CDR1 MDHEN, CDR2 SYDVKM.

The rearrangement joins TRBV7-2 to TRBJ1-1; a weak D match, TRBD1 (5 bases). The ends were cut back, 1 base at V and 4 bases at J, with 7 bases in the middle. The CDR3 totals 13 residues. The germline V gene encodes CDR1 SGHTA and CDR2 FQGNSA. The CDR3 protein is CASSLVGVTEAFF. The DNA of the CDR3 is TGTGCCAGCAGCTTAGTAGGGGTCACTGAAGCTTTCTTT.

The chain recombines TRBV27 with TRBJ1-5; D is uncertain. Germline V gene data show CDR1 as MNHEY and CDR2 as SMNVEV (reference sequence). Between the trimmed V and J ends, which lost 3 bases and 6 bases, there was a span of 12 bases. The CDR3 runs 14 residues. CDR3 nucleotide sequence: TGTGCCAGCAGTTTGCACGCGGTTGGTCAGCCCCAGCATTTT. It encodes CASSLHAVGQPQHF.

This chain links TRBV10-1 with TRBJ2-3; 12 bases line up with TRBD1. V gave up 4 bases and J gave up 0 bases; unmatched junction bases: 8. The CDR3 is 18 amino acids. Germline CDR1 and CDR2: WNHNN and SYGVQD (reference sequence). CDR3 DNA: TGCGCCAGCAGTGGACCGGGACAGGGGGCGCCGAGCACAGATACGCAGTATTTT. As protein: CASSGPGQGAPSTDTQYF.

The chain has TRBV14 and TRBJ2-3; D remains ambiguous. V lost 3 bases and J lost 1, with 14 bases in between. The CDR3 sequence is 16 residues long. Germline CDR1 reads SGHDN; CDR2 reads FVKESK. CDR3 in amino acids: CASSQGALSGTDTQYF. In nucleotides, the CDR3 is TGTGCCAGCAGCCAGGGTGCTCTGAGTGGCACAGATACGCAGTATTTT.

The V gene is TRBV2, the J gene TRBJ1-1; the D is unclear. Germline V lookup: CDR1 SNHLY, CDR2 FYNNEI. Between the trimmed V and J ends, which lost 7 bases and 1 base, there was a span of 10 bases. The CDR3 length is 13 residues. CDR3 coding DNA: TGTGCCAGCATTATAGAGAGGAACACTGAAGCTTTCTTT. This encodes CASIIERNTEAFF.

This chain links TRBV11-2 with TRBJ2-5; 8 nucleotides agree with TRBD2. This CDR3 comprises 13 residues. Losses at the gene ends were 9 bases for V and 4 bases for J; bases not matched to a gene: 7. Germline V gene sequence: CDR1 SGHAT, CDR2 FQNNGV. Here the CDR3 DNA reads TGTGCCAGTTTAGCGGGAAGGGGAGAGACCCAGTACTTC. The encoded protein is CASLAGRGETQYF.

Only a few counts were recorded for this clone. CDR3 in amino acids: CASSFGRISDTQYF. CDR3 DNA: TGCGCCAGCAGCTTTGGAAGAATCTCAGATACGCAGTATTTT. This chain links TRBV5-1 with TRBJ2-3, with D unclear. In germline, CDR1 is SGHRS, CDR2 YFSETQ. V was cut by 2 bases and J by 4 bases, with 11 bases left in between. The CDR3 runs to 14 residues.

This clone showed up just once. The CDR3 coding sequence is TGCAGCGGCCAACAGGACCTTAATTCACCCCTCCACTTT. It encodes CSGQQDLNSPLHF. V usage is TRBV29-1 and J usage is TRBJ1-6; D may be TRBD1 (5 bases). Per the germline V gene, CDR1 is SQVTM and CDR2 is ANQGSEA. V gave up 7 bases and J gave up 6 bases, with 13 bases separating them. This CDR3 region has 13 residues.